This entry is about one T cell receptor (beta chain). The TCRbeta library was prepared with unique molecular identifiers. One entry per CDR3 protein results from TCRdb running MiXCR on the PCR reads. The table has approximately 350,000 distinct CDR3 sequences, more than 10% seen once. The entry originates in a study of T-cell reconstitution after alpha-beta-depleted transplantation in children. The CDR3 length is 15 residues. V lost 8 bases to trimming and J lost 4 bases, with 21 bases between them. Germline V gene lookup returns CDR1 MDHEN and CDR2 SYDVKM. The sequence was obtained from a human donor who donated a stem cell graft to a child with Fanconi anemia. J is TRBJ2-7 and V is TRBV28; TRBD1 might be the D (5 bases). This specimen was PBMCs, taken from the stem cell graft. CDR3 amino acids: CASRTRAGWGYEQYF. The CDR3 nucleotides are TGTGCCAGCCGCACCCGGGCAGGGTGGGGATACGAGCAGTACTTC.